Each of the 21 T cell receptor beta chains below was sequenced from the same sample in a study of molecular identifiers for immune sequencing clone quantification (dated by TCRdb to 2017 to 2018). The library was generated by PCR. The instrument was a NextSeq 500. Through fastp at Q25 and MiXCR, TCRdb rebuilt clones from the public reads, retaining in-frame beta chains. Rows with a matching CDR3 protein are joined into one entry that keeps the most common DNA and genes. The sample table holds about 510,000 distinct CDR3 sequences, of which around 25% were seen once. 0.7% to 0.9% of the sample comes from the top ten. Sequencing was done on a sample of naive CD8+ T cells from blood, with Jurkat cell RNA spiked in. In light of the paper, this sample's cell subset or site label describes: FACS-sorted CD8+CD4-CCR7+CD45RA+ naive T cells. These receptors were taken from a human donor in good health. Some libraries in this study had Jurkat cell RNA spiked in.

This clonotype was observed at least ten times. The chain couples TRBV6-2 or TRBV6-3 to TRBJ1-1; no definite D call. CDR1 is MNHEY and CDR2 is SVGEGT in the germline V gene. The CDR3 loop spans 11 amino acids. V lost 4 bases, J lost 7 bases, and 7 bases lay in between. CDR3 sequence: CASSSPSEAFF. As DNA, the CDR3 is TGTGCCAGCAGTTCGCCCAGTGAAGCTTTCTTT.

This clonotype was recorded a few times. V and J are TRBV28 and TRBJ1-5; TRBD1 is a possible D gene (6 bases). The CDR3 is 16 residues long. The germline V gene has CDR1 MDHEN and CDR2 SYDVKM. Trimming took off 5 bases at V and 4 bases at J, with 18 bases between the two ends. The CDR3 coding sequence is TGTGCCAGCAGTACGACAAGGATCGGGACAAATCAGCCCCAGCATTTT. It is translated as CASSTTRIGTNQPQHF.

This clonotype came up many times. The rearrangement joins TRBV6-5 to TRBJ2-4; 8 bases agree with TRBD1. CDR1 and CDR2 (germline): MNHEY, SVGAGI. Unmatched junction bases numbered 3, after V lost 0 bases and J lost 8 bases. CDR3 length equals 14 residues. This CDR3 reads CASSYSEQGDIQYF. CDR3 sequence (DNA): TGTGCCAGCAGTTACTCAGAACAGGGGGACATTCAGTACTTC.

This clonotype has just a few counts. The V gene is TRBV30, the J gene TRBJ2-5; tentative D call: TRBD1 (7 bases). This CDR3 spans 15 amino acids. Trimming took off 3 bases at V and 2 bases at J, with 16 bases between the two ends. Germline V CDR1 and CDR2: GTSNPN, SVGIG (reference sequence). The CDR3: CAWREGQTGQETQYF. CDR3 DNA: TGTGCCTGGAGGGAGGGACAGACAGGACAAGAGACCCAGTACTTC.

This clonotype showed up just a few times. The chain joins TRBV4-3 to TRBJ2-7; 8 nucleotides agree with TRBD1. The CDR3 contains 15 residues. Germline trimming cut 4 bases from V and 2 bases from J; bases unmatched to any gene: 7. Germline lookup yields CDR1 LGHNA and CDR2 YSLEER. The CDR3 DNA sequence: TGCGCCAGCAGCCCCGGGACAGGAAAAACCTACGAGCAGTACTTC. This gives the protein CASSPGTGKTYEQYF.

V and J are TRBV7-2 and TRBJ2-7; the match to TRBD1 covers 10 bases. CDR1 is SGHTA, CDR2 FQGNSA, per germline. V shed 1 base and J 2 bases; nucleotides not matched to a gene: 5. CDR3 size: 16 residues. This CDR3 is CASSLDRDRGTYEQYF. CDR3 coding DNA: TGTGCCAGCAGCTTAGACCGGGACAGGGGTACCTACGAGCAGTACTTC.

The chain employs TRBV6-5 and TRBJ1-1; D unresolved. CDR1 MNHEY and CDR2 SVGAGI come from the germline V gene. The CDR3 loop spans 15 amino acids. V was trimmed by 0 bases and J by 0 bases, leaving 8 bases between them. Written as DNA, the CDR3 is TGTGCCAGCAGTTACTCGCGCGGTTTGAACACTGAAGCTTTCTTT. Its translation is CASSYSRGLNTEAFF.

Many counts were recorded for this clonotype. V is TRBV4-1 and J is TRBJ2-3, with TRBD2 identical over 10 bases. Germline V gene data show CDR1 as MGHRA and CDR2 as YSYEKL. The CDR3 totals 16 residues. The junction had 6 bases not matched to a gene; V was cut back by 5 bases and J by 1 base. CDR3 residues: CASSYIAGGRTDTQYF. Here the CDR3 DNA reads TGCGCCAGCAGCTACATAGCGGGAGGCCGCACAGATACGCAGTATTTT.

This clonotype was detected only a few times. The chain combines TRBV4-3 with TRBJ2-1; TRBD1 might be the D (5 bases). Germline CDR1 and CDR2: LGHNA and YSLEER. V dropped 0 bases and J dropped 0 bases, with 9 bases sitting between them. This CDR3 is 16 amino acids long. This chain's CDR3 is CASSQDSQGSYNEQFF. The CDR3 nucleotides are TGCGCCAGCAGCCAAGACTCGCAGGGCTCCTACAATGAGCAGTTCTTC.

Worth noting for this clonotype: A single base separates this from a much larger clone, so it may be a read error. The chain is built from TRBV6-2 or TRBV6-3 and TRBJ1-6; D may be TRBD1 (6 bases). The CDR3 has 15 amino acids. Germline CDR1 reads MNHEY; CDR2 reads SVGEGT. CDR3 region: CASRAGEQGASTLHF. In nucleotides, the CDR3 is TGTGCCAGCAGAGCGGGGGAACAGGGTGCTTCAACCCTCCACTTT.

This clonotype was observed a handful of times. The chain joins TRBV7-8 to TRBJ1-6; D gene unclear. The CDR3 is 12 residues long. Germline V gene lookup returns CDR1 SGHVS and CDR2 FQNEAQ. V was clipped by 1 base and J by 8 bases, with 3 bases between them. The CDR3 DNA reads as TGTGCCAGCAGCTTAGATTATTCACCCCTCCACTTT. This codes for CASSLDYSPLHF. The full variable domain, rest sourced from reference TRBV7-8 and TRBJ1-6, is GAGVSQSPRYKVAKRGQDVALRCDPISGHVSLFWYQQALGQGPEFLTYFQNEAQLDKSGLPSDRFFAERPEGSVSTLKIQRTQQEDSAVYLCASSLDYSPLHFGNGTRLTVT.

The J gene is TRBJ2-7, the V gene TRBV20-1; the D is unclear. V was shortened by 0 bases and J by 4 bases, with 10 bases between the two germline ends. Germline CDR1 reads DFQATT; CDR2 reads SNEGSKA (reference sequence). The length of the CDR3 is 13 residues. CDR3 residues: CSARDLSGYEQYF. In nucleotides, the CDR3 is TGCAGTGCTAGAGATCTGTCTGGGTACGAGCAGTACTTC.

This clonotype was recorded a few times. The junction departs from the called germline gene at one end, perhaps through a read error. This chain links TRBV7-9 with TRBJ2-5, with D perhaps matching TRBD1 (6 bases). Germline V gene data show CDR1 as SEHNR and CDR2 as FQNEAQ (reference sequence). This CDR3 has 15 amino acids. The CDR3 DNA reads TGTGCCAGCAGCCACCCGGGACACCAAATAGAGGTTGCGAACTTC. Its translation: CASSHPGHQIEVANF.

This clonotype was seen at least ten times. This sequence joins TRBV20-1 and TRBJ2-1; 9 bases are shared with TRBD2. This CDR3 has 17 amino acids. With 7 bases clipped from V and 14 bases from J, the junction kept 27 bases outside the gene matches. The V gene's germline CDR1 is DFQATT and CDR2 SNEGSKA (reference sequence). The CDR3 sequence is CSVRADSLAGDLRGKFF. The CDR3 DNA reads as TGCAGTGTAAGGGCGGACAGCTTAGCGGGAGATCTAAGGGGGAAGTTCTTC.

This clonotype was counted ten times or more. This sequence joins TRBV2 and TRBJ2-5; the match to TRBD1 covers 8 bases. V trimming: 6 bases; J trimming: 4 bases; junction bases outside the gene matches: 10. Germline V gene lookup returns CDR1 SNHLY and CDR2 FYNNEI. The CDR3 covers 15 residues. CDR3 coding DNA: TGTGCCAGCAGATTAACAGGGGGTGGTCTAGAGACCCAGTACTTC. Translated, it gives CASRLTGGGLETQYF.

The gene calls are TRBV7-9 and TRBJ2-3, with 9 bases matching TRBD1. V was pared by 5 bases and J by 2 bases, with 11 bases of the junction left unmatched. The CDR3 runs 17 residues. The V gene's germline CDR1 is SEHNR and CDR2 FQNEAQ (reference sequence). CDR3 loop: CASSPGPGQGYTDTQYF. CDR3 nucleotide sequence: TGTGCCAGCAGCCCAGGACCGGGACAGGGTTACACAGATACGCAGTATTTT.

Remarks on this clonotype: A clone one base away is much larger, so this may be a read error. The chain employs TRBV7-9 and TRBJ2-7; 8 positions match TRBD1. J gave up 9 bases and V 5 bases, and 12 bases lay outside the gene matches. This CDR3 contains 14 residues. Germline V gene lookup returns CDR1 SEHNR and CDR2 FQNEAQ (reference sequence). The CDR3 nucleotides are TGTGCCAGCAGCCCTCTAGGACAGGGCCACGCGCAGTACTTC. The encoded protein is CASSPLGQGHAQYF. Full variable domain (missing parts from reference TRBV7-9 and TRBJ2-7): DTGVSQNPRHKITKRGQNVTFRCDPISEHNRLYWYRQTLGQGPEFLTYFQNEAQLEKSRLLSDRFSAERPKGSFSTLEIQRTEQGDSAMYLCASSPLGQGHAQYFGPGTRLTVT.

This clonotype was counted only a few times. This chain uses TRBV3-1 with TRBJ1-1, with D possibly matching TRBD1 (5 bases). The germline gives CDR1 LGHDT, CDR2 YNNKEL (reference sequence). V shed 0 bases and J shed 6 bases, with 8 bases lying between them. The CDR3 spans 13 residues. CDR3 in DNA: TGTGCCAGCAGCCAAGAGTGGGGCCCTGAAGCTTTCTTT. Translating gives CASSQEWGPEAFF.

This clonotype was recorded at least ten times. The chain recombines TRBV6-2 or TRBV6-3 with TRBJ2-7, with D perhaps matching TRBD1 or TRBD2 (5 bases each). Trimming removed 3 bases at V and 5 bases at J, with 11 bases between. CDR1 and CDR2 from the germline V gene are MNHEY and SVGEGT. CDR3 length: 13 residues. The CDR3 region is CASSYLEGNEQYF. As DNA, the CDR3 is TGTGCCAGCAGTTATCTTGAGGGGAACGAGCAGTACTTC.

Turning to this clonotype: One end of the junction is discordant with germline, which a read error may explain. This rearrangement joins TRBV27 to TRBJ2-5; a possible D gene is TRBD1 (6 bases). Germline CDR1 and CDR2: MNHEY and SMNVEV (reference sequence). This CDR3 is built from 16 residues. The CDR3 sequence is CASGLYNRVPGETQYF. For the CDR3, the DNA is TGTGCCAGCGGTTTATACAACAGGGTACCCGGCGAGACCCAGTACTTC.

In its sample, this clonotype was seen a few times. The rearrangement joins TRBV14 to TRBJ2-2; the D is unclear. CDR1 and CDR2 from the germline V gene are SGHDN and FVKESK. With 8 bases removed from V and 0 bases from J, the gap between germline ends came to 7 bases. There are 13 residues in the CDR3. Here the CDR3 DNA reads TGTGCCAGCGGACCGCCGAACACCGGGGAGCTGTTTTTT. It yields the protein CASGPPNTGELFF.